One TCR beta chain is described in this entry. The sample belongs to a study of blood T cell repertoires in COVID-19. Study in general: Sites across the United States, Italy and Spain contributed samples from acute and convalescent COVID-19. In each case, the material was cDNA or gDNA derived from T cells, B-cell-depleted T cells, or PBMCs.

J lost 0 bases, V lost 1 base, and 4 bases had no gene match. This CDR3 has 16 residues. In germline, CDR1 is SGHVS, CDR2 FNYEAQ. Libraries were prepared by immunoSEQ multiplex PCR; TCRdb keeps only in-frame clonotypes and omits some of them. The profile shows approximately 150,000 clones, more than 75% of them singletons. This TCR was recovered from a man in his 60s with acute or convalescent COVID-19. The rearrangement joins TRBV7-6 to TRBJ2-7; 9 nucleotides align to TRBD2. The sequencing sample was made of peripheral blood. The CDR3 reads CASSLELAGPSYEQYF. The CDR3 coding sequence is TGTGCCAGCAGCTTAGAGCTAGCGGGGCCCTCCTACGAGCAGTACTTC.